This passage covers 5 T cell receptor beta chains from one sample sequenced in a study of T cells in Graves' hyperthyroidism and ophthalmopathy. RNA transcripts were the template for amplifying TCR beta CDR3 regions. During a first-round RT-PCR of the TCR CDR3, the HTBI primer set was used. TCRdb reprocessed the multiplex PCR reads via MiXCR and lists one record per CDR3 protein. The table lists approximately 400,000 distinct CDR3 sequences, approximately 15% of them singletons. The sequenced sample was blood. The receptors stem from a woman in her thirties with Graves' hyperthyroidism.

The chain couples TRBV30 to TRBJ2-4, with 7 bases lining up with TRBD2. The CDR3 loop spans 13 amino acids. CDR1 GTSNPN and CDR2 SVGIG come from the germline V gene (reference sequence). The trim removed 4 bases at V and 1 base at J, leaving 1 base unmatched. CDR3 in amino acids: CAWNGGAKNIQYF. CDR3 coding DNA: TGTGCCTGGAACGGGGGGGCCAAAAACATTCAGTACTTC.

This clonotype was picked up many times. The gene calls are TRBV5-6 and TRBJ1-1; no definite D call. CDR1 and CDR2 (germline): SGHDT, YYEEEE. V lost 0 bases and J 1 base, leaving 7 bases between the germline ends. The CDR3 consists of 14 residues. This chain's CDR3 is CASSLDRSNTEAFF. CDR3 in DNA: TGTGCCAGCAGCTTGGATAGGTCGAACACTGAAGCTTTCTTT.

This clonotype occurred a few times. The chain has TRBV7-3 and TRBJ2-1; 11 bases match TRBD2. CDR3 length: 16 residues. Germline assignment: CDR1 SGHTA and CDR2 FQGTGA. The junction had 8 bases not matched to a gene; V was cut back by 5 bases and J by 5 bases. Here the CDR3 reads CASSPPGTSGHNEQFF. For the CDR3, the DNA is TGTGCCAGCAGCCCCCCCGGGACTAGCGGTCACAATGAGCAGTTCTTC.

This clonotype has more than one count but fewer than ten. The gene calls are TRBV3-1 and TRBJ2-1; TRBD2 matches 12 bases. V lost 4 bases and J lost 4; bases outside the gene matches: 5. CDR1 LGHDT and CDR2 YNNKEL come from the germline V gene (reference sequence). This CDR3 is 16 amino acids long. Here the CDR3 DNA reads TGTGCCAGCAGCCCCCTAGCGGGAGGGGGGTACAATGAGCAGTTCTTC. Translated, it gives CASSPLAGGGYNEQFF.

In its sample, this clonotype was seen many times. This sequence joins TRBV20-1 and TRBJ2-1, with unresolved D. This CDR3 is 11 amino acids long. Trimming pared 3 bases from V and 10 bases from J, leaving 10 bases between. In germline, CDR1 is DFQATT, CDR2 SNEGSKA (reference sequence). CDR3 bases: TGCAGTGCTAGGGCAGCCCTAGAGCAGTTCTTC. Its protein product is CSARAALEQFF.